This TCR beta chain was documented in a study of T cell repertoires in cytomegalovirus infection. General study findings and limits: Individuals carrying CMV plus the relevant HLA were identified by cumulative frequency of public TCR beta families.

The trim removed 8 bases at V and 9 bases at J, leaving 13 bases unmatched. Germline V gives CDR1 MNHNS, CDR2 SASEGT. CDR3 length: 15 amino acids. This clonotype was seen at least ten times. What it binds is not known. A single record per CDR3 protein comes from TCRdb applying MiXCR to the reads. This sample carries about 89,000 distinct CDR3 sequences, approximately 30% of them seen once, and the ten largest clones take over 60%. The receptor's source is a human donor in good health (CMV status not recorded). Some clones in this sample may be carry-over from other donors' samples. The sequencing used CD8+ T cells from cultured PBMCs, collected from culture after CMV antigen stimulation. The rearrangement uses TRBV6-1 and TRBJ1-6; 7 bases are shared with TRBD1. The CDR3 loop reads CASGRNPGGSSPLHF. In DNA form, the CDR3 reads TGTGCCAGCGGTCGAAATCCAGGGGGGAGTTCACCCCTCCACTTT.